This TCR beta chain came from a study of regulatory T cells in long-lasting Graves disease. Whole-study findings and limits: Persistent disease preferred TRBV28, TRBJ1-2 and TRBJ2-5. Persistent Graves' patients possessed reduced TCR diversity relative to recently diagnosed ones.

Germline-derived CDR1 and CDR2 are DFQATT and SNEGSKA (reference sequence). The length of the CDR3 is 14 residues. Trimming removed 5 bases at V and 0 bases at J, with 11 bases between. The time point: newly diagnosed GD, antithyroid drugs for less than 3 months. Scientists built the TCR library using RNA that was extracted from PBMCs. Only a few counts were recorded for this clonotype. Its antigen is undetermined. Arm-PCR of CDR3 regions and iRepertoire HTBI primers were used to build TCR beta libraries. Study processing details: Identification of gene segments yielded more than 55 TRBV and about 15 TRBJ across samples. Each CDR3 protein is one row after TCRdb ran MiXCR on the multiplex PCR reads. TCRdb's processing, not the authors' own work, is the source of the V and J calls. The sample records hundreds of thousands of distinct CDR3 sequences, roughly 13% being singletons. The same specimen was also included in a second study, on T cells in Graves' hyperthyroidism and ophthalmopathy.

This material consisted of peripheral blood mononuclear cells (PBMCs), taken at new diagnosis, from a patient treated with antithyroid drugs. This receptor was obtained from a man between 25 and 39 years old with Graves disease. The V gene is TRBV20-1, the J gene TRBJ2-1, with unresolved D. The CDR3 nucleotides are TGCAGTGCTCCTGGCCGTTACTCCTACAATGAGCAGTTCTTC. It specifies CSAPGRYSYNEQFF.